This T cell receptor (beta chain) was identified during a study of response to subunit inactivated influenza vaccine. Study-level points and caveats: Seasonal influenza vaccination, on each occasion, was suggested by the authors to recruit few new T cells.

V trimming: 6 bases; J trimming: 4 bases; junction bases outside the gene matches: 8. CDR1 and CDR2 (germline): SGHRS, YFSETQ. This CDR3 has 14 amino acids. TCRdb passed the RT-PCR reads through MiXCR, listing each CDR3 protein once. This sample has about 780,000 distinct CDR3 sequences, with approximately 18% found just once. On this clonotype itself: Its antigen is not identified.

The clonotype was recovered from a middle-aged man who received an inactivated influenza vaccine. The sequencing used PBMCs from blood, collected roughly 5 days after vaccination. The rearrangement links TRBV5-1 to TRBJ2-3, with 7 bases identical to TRBD2. CDR3 bases: TGCGCCAGCATGGGGGGAGGGCCCCCAGATACGCAGTATTTT. The encoded protein is CASMGGGPPDTQYF.